The text below deals with one T cell receptor beta chain. Its antigen is still unknown. Clones were sequenced by immunoSEQ multiplex PCR, and TCRdb holds only the in-frame ones, with some missing. Found here are some 150,000 clones, about 88% of them singletons; the top ten hold about 12%. The entry originates in a study of radiation and T cells in renal cell carcinoma. Study-wide results and limits: From baseline, blood top tumor clonotypes peaked at 2 weeks post-radiation.

The J segment lost 6 bases and the V segment lost 2 bases, leaving 12 bases of the junction unmatched. Germline loops: CDR1 LGHNA, CDR2 YNFKEQ. The CDR3 sequence is 17 residues long. Time point described: baseline pretreatment blood. Treatment reported: 15 Gy SBRT to primary tumor, nephrectomy 4 weeks later. After SBRT, blood was collected at 2 and 4 weeks, plus baseline. The TCR originated in a woman in her fifties or sixties with renal cell carcinoma. The sequences come from blood, collected from a patient whose treatment included radiotherapy and nephrectomy. J is TRBJ2-3 and V is TRBV4-2, with TRBD2 matching over 9 bases. The CDR3 DNA is TGTGCCAGCAGCCAACCCAGACTAGCGGAATTTGGGGATACGCAGTATTTT. Translation gives CASSQPRLAEFGDTQYF.